This T cell receptor (beta chain) originates from a study of blood T cell repertoires in COVID-19. Study-wide context: Specimens from acute and convalescent COVID-19 originated in the United States, Italy and Spain. From T cells, B-cell-depleted T cells, or PBMCs came the material, which was cDNA or gDNA.

Germline CDR1 is SGHRS and CDR2 is YFSETQ. J lost 3 bases, V lost 0 bases, and 2 bases had no gene match. The CDR3 sequence is 15 residues long. Authors' analysis steps: Amplification from reference gene primers served as the basis for estimated nucleated cell counts. TCRdb's copy holds only in-frame clones and misses some; the assay was immunoSEQ multiplex PCR. V, J and clone size are taken as reported in that table, and D and trimming were inferred from the DNA itself. The sample records about 200,000 clones, 83% being singletons. The sample comprised peripheral blood. The source of this sequence is a woman in her thirties or forties with active or convalescent COVID-19. The chain is built from TRBV5-1 and TRBJ1-3; 8 nucleotides align to TRBD1. The CDR3 DNA sequence: TGCGCCAGCAGCTTGGACAGGGGGGATGGAAACACCATATATTTT. It specifies CASSLDRGDGNTIYF.